Following are 16 T cell receptor beta chains from one sample sequenced in a study of cytomegalovirus exposure and HLA in healthy donors. With 60 Vbeta and 13 Jbeta primers, the PCR was carried out. Libraries were prepared by immunoSEQ multiplex PCR; TCRdb keeps only in-frame clonotypes and omits some of them. The sample contains 200,000 or so clones, roughly 80% of which appear only once. The material sequenced was PBMCs. These receptors were obtained from a girl aged 2 to 10 in good health and CMV-seronegative.

The rearrangement links TRBV9 to TRBJ2-4; TRBD1 aligns across 7 bases. The CDR3 sequence is 16 residues long. V shed 0 bases and J 7 bases; nucleotides not matched to a gene: 10. CDR1 is SGDLS, CDR2 YYNGEE, per germline. The CDR3: CASSVGPGDSRNIQYF. CDR3 sequence (DNA): TGTGCCAGCAGCGTAGGCCCCGGGGACAGCCGGAACATTCAGTACTTC. The variable domain in full, completed from reference TRBV9 and TRBJ2-4, reads DSGVTQTPKHLITATGQRVTLRCSPRSGDLSVYWYQQSLDQGLQFLIQYYNGEERAKGNILERFSAQQFPDLHSELNLSSLELGDSALYFCASSVGPGDSRNIQYFGAGTRLSVL.

Notes on this clone: The junction differs from germline at one of its ends, possibly a read error. The rearrangement joins TRBV15 to TRBJ2-1; TRBD2 matches at 8 bases. The CDR3 is 13 residues long. Germline V gene sequence: CDR1 LNHNV, CDR2 YYDKDF (reference sequence). The CDR3 protein is CATLGLAGVEQLF. CDR3 sequence (DNA): TGTGCCACCTTAGGACTAGCCGGGGTTGAGCAGCTCTTC.

The rearrangement uses TRBV25-1 and TRBJ1-1, with 9 bases that match TRBD1. The CDR3 is 11 residues long. Trimming at V came to 3 bases and at J to 11 bases, leaving 1 base not matched to a gene. Germline CDR1 and CDR2: MGHDK and SYGVNS. This CDR3 is CASSETGGAFF. In DNA form, the CDR3 reads TGTGCCAGCAGTGAGACAGGGGGGGCTTTCTTT.

The chain recombines TRBV12-5 with TRBJ2-1, with a tentative D call TRBD1 (6 bases). Deletions cut 5 bases from V and 12 bases from J, with 14 bases between. From germline, CDR1 is LGHNT and CDR2 FRNRAP. This CDR3 region has 12 residues. The DNA for the CDR3 is TGTGCTAGTGGTCCCCCGTTAGGGGGGCAGTTCTTC. Translating it yields CASGPPLGGQFF.

The chain combines TRBV11-3 with TRBJ1-4, with 8 bases matching TRBD1. The J segment lost 5 bases and the V segment lost 5 bases, leaving 16 bases of the junction unmatched. The CDR3 is 18 residues long. The germline CDR1 and CDR2 sequences are SGHNT and YENEEA. The DNA for the CDR3 is TGTGCCAGCAGCCACGCCGCCAACAGGGGGAAATCGAATGAAAAACTGTTTTTT. It codes for CASSHAANRGKSNEKLFF.

This clone turned up a few times. The chain joins TRBV4-1 to TRBJ2-7; D unresolved. Trimming took 0 bases from V and 4 from J, leaving 7 bases between them. The CDR3 is 13 residues long. Germline V gene lookup returns CDR1 MGHRA and CDR2 YSYEKL. CDR3 DNA sequence: TGCGCCAGCAGCCAAGAAAACAGATACGAGCAGTACTTC. Its protein product is CASSQENRYEQYF.

This chain uses TRBV27 with TRBJ2-1; a possible D gene is TRBD1 (5 bases). This CDR3 has 15 amino acids. CDR1 and CDR2 from the germline V gene are MNHEY and SMNVEV (reference sequence). V was pared by 5 bases and J by 3 bases, with 14 bases between. CDR3 sequence: CASSPQRQLYNEQFF. CDR3 bases: TGTGCCAGCAGTCCTCAGCGACAGCTCTACAATGAGCAGTTCTTC.

The sample holds a few counts of this clone. The chain carries TRBV4-1 and TRBJ1-2; 10 positions agree with TRBD1. CDR3 length: 18 residues. Looked up from germline, CDR1 is MGHRA and CDR2 is YSYEKL. Trimming removed 1 base from V and 0 bases from J; junction bases left unmatched: 8. The CDR3 DNA reads TGCGCCAGCAGCCAAGTCGGAGGACAGGGGGGAGCTAACTATGGCTACACCTTC. This encodes CASSQVGGQGGANYGYTF.

The genes are TRBV7-8 and TRBJ2-7; 7 bases line up with TRBD1. The CDR3 consists of 15 residues. Germline CDR1 and CDR2: SGHVS and FQNEAQ. The V segment lost 1 base and the J segment 7 bases; nucleotides outside the gene matches: 10. CDR3 amino acids: CASSLVLNTGVEQYF. CDR3 DNA sequence: TGTGCCAGCAGCTTAGTCCTTAACACAGGGGTAGAGCAGTACTTC.

CDR3 bases: TGTGCCAGCAGCTTAGGCCTCGGGGAGGCCTACGAGCAGTACTTC. Its translation is CASSLGLGEAYEQYF. This chain uses TRBV13 with TRBJ2-7; D may be TRBD2 (6 bases). This CDR3 region has 15 residues. CDR1 and CDR2 from the germline V gene are PRHDT and FYEKMQ (reference sequence). The V end was cut by 0 bases, the J end by 2 bases, with 11 bases between.

The rearrangement links TRBV10-3 to TRBJ2-7; D may be TRBD2 (5 bases). This CDR3 comprises 13 residues. Trimming pared 5 bases from V and 3 bases from J, leaving 11 bases between. Germline CDR1 ENHRY, CDR2 SYGVKD. The CDR3 sequence: CAISNTDFYEQYF. As DNA, the CDR3 is TGTGCCATCAGTAACACGGACTTCTACGAGCAGTACTTC.

The chain has TRBV9 and TRBJ2-5, with TRBD1 identical over 10 bases. Per the germline V gene, CDR1 is SGDLS and CDR2 is YYNGEE. This CDR3 has 17 amino acids. Trimming cost V 4 bases and J 4 bases; bases outside gene matches: 13. This chain's CDR3 is CASSRLLGGQGTETQYF. The DNA of the CDR3 is TGTGCCAGCAGCCGGTTGTTGGGGGGACAGGGGACAGAGACCCAGTACTTC.

The V call is TRBV6-5, the J call TRBJ1-2; D might be TRBD1 (5 bases). The CDR3 has 14 amino acids. The germline gives CDR1 MNHEY, CDR2 SVGAGI. With 6 bases removed from V and 0 bases from J, the gap between germline ends came to 11 bases. The CDR3 sequence: CASRDSGSNYGYTF. In DNA form, the CDR3 reads TGTGCCAGCAGAGACTCAGGGTCTAACTATGGCTACACCTTC.

The chain recombines TRBV14 with TRBJ2-1; D not resolved. V was shortened by 5 bases and J by 6 bases, with 8 bases between the two germline ends. CDR1 is SGHDN, CDR2 FVKESK, per germline. The CDR3 has 12 residues. DNA of the CDR3: TGTGCCAGCAGCTATATGGCCAATGAGCAGTTCTTC. Translating it yields CASSYMANEQFF.

Only a few counts were recorded for this clone. The genes are TRBV4-1 and TRBJ1-1, with D possibly TRBD1 on 5 matching bases. V lost 1 base and J 7 bases, leaving 10 bases between the germline ends. CDR3 size: 13 residues. The germline gives CDR1 MGHRA, CDR2 YSYEKL. Written as DNA, the CDR3 is TGCGCCAGCAGCCAAGGTCAGGGTATTGAAGCTTTCTTT. Translated, it gives CASSQGQGIEAFF.

The chain has TRBV5-4 and TRBJ2-2; 7 bases line up with TRBD2. CDR1 is SGHNT and CDR2 is YYREEE in the germline V gene (reference sequence). The CDR3 runs 14 residues. With V trimmed by 1 base and J by 6 bases, 3 bases remained unmatched. The CDR3 DNA follows: TGTGCCAGCAGCTTGAGGACTAGTCCCGGGGAGCTGTTTTTT. It specifies CASSLRTSPGELFF.